This TCR beta chain was retrieved from a study of blood T cell repertoires in COVID-19. Study-wide background: PBMCs, B-cell-depleted T cells, or T cells were the source of the cDNA or gDNA that made up the material.

Authors' analysis steps: Nucleated cell number was recorded as an estimate derived from reference gene primer amplification. This table comes from immunoSEQ multiplex PCR, and its TCRdb copy is limited to in-frame clones, with some not included. V, J and clone size reflect that table, while D and trimming were determined from the DNA. The sample consists of some 300,000 clones, about 90% of them appearing once. Assignment of participants to cohorts was predicated upon participant-reported clinical history. What the recovered Cohort 3 donors had was two negative PCRs, clearance, or symptom resolution. The sequence was obtained from a woman in her 30s who had recovered from COVID-19. Material: PBMCs or T cells enriched from blood (not recorded which).

The CDR3 is CASSRGSSGANVLTF. The DNA of the CDR3 is TGTGCCAGCAGCCGGGGAAGCTCTGGGGCCAACGTCCTGACTTTC. The chain carries TRBV28 and TRBJ2-6; TRBD2 might be the D (5 bases). Trimming left V 6 bases short and J 0 bases short, with 9 bases between. The germline CDR1 and CDR2 sequences are MDHEN and SYDVKM. This CDR3 is built from 15 residues.